Following are 5 T cell receptor beta chains from one sample sequenced in a study of shared clonotypes between healthy human individuals. Profiled with immunoSEQ multiplex PCR; TCRdb holds only in-frame clones, not every one. The sample has roughly 1,000,000 clones; 70% to 80% are singletons. Sample: memory CD4+ T cells from PBMCs. Noted subset: CD45RA-negative fraction. These receptor sequences come from a man aged 18 to 29 in good health. Some clones in this sample may be carry-over from other donors' samples.

The chain links TRBV7-2 to TRBJ2-3; 9 bases fit TRBD2. V dropped 1 base and J dropped 3; count of bases not matched to a gene: 8. This CDR3 contains 17 residues. CDR1 and CDR2 (germline): SGHTA, FQGNSA. The CDR3 region has the DNA TGTGCCAGCAGCTTAGGTTCGGGCGGGAGGGTTACAGATACGCAGTATTTT. Translation gives CASSLGSGGRVTDTQYF.

This clone was observed a single time. This chain connects TRBV10-3 to TRBJ2-7; D is perhaps TRBD1 (6 bases). CDR3 length: 15 residues. V was trimmed by 6 bases and J by 7 bases, leaving 22 bases between them. CDR1 and CDR2 (germline): ENHRY, SYGVKD. The CDR3 sequence: CAIRTDRPTGEEQYF. In DNA, the CDR3 is TGTGCCATCAGAACAGACAGGCCTACCGGCGAGGAGCAGTACTTC.

The rearrangement uses TRBV7-9 and TRBJ2-1; weak D call: TRBD2 (6 bases). V lost 10 bases and J lost 4, with 14 bases in between. Germline values: CDR1 SEHNR, CDR2 FQNEAQ (reference sequence). This CDR3 is 13 amino acids long. The CDR3: CATQPGGYNEQFF. Written as DNA, the CDR3 is TGTGCCACCCAGCCCGGGGGTTACAATGAGCAGTTCTTC.

As regards this clone: This likely traces to a read error, being one base from a far larger clone. The chain employs TRBV9 and TRBJ2-5, with a possible D match to TRBD1 (6 bases). Trimming cost V 4 bases and J 5 bases, with 15 bases left between them. The CDR3 has 14 amino acids. Germline lookup yields CDR1 SGDLS and CDR2 YYNGEE. The CDR3 region is CASSPTGHGETQYF. The CDR3 DNA reads as TGTGCCAGCAGCCCTACAGGGCACGGGGAGACCCAGTACTTC.

The chain carries TRBV11-2 and TRBJ2-3; D call uncertain. There are 12 residues in the CDR3. Germline V gives CDR1 SGHAT, CDR2 FQNNGV. V was cut by 5 bases and J by 6 bases, with 9 bases left in between. The CDR3 spells CASSRSLDTQYF. The CDR3 nucleotides read TGTGCCAGCAGCCGTTCATTGGATACGCAGTATTTT. The full variable domain, with the rest looked up from reference TRBV11-2 and TRBJ2-3, is EAGVAQSPRYKIIEKRQSVAFWCNPISGHATLYWYQQILGQGPKLLIQFQNNGVVDDSQLPKDRFSAERLKGVDSTLKIQPAKLEDSAVYLCASSRSLDTQYFGPGTRLTVL.